The 8 T cell receptor beta chains below all came from one sample that was sequenced in a study of CD8 T cells in ankylosing spondylitis. Study-wide findings and caveats: It appeared that ankylosing spondylitis blood was characterized by a TCR beta motif of fewer than ten highly homologous variants.

TCRdb re-analysed the 5' RACE reads in MiXCR, keeping a single row per CDR3 protein. This table has roughly 220,000 distinct CDR3 sequences, approximately 16% appearing once. These receptors have no identified antigens. What was sequenced was blood, either unsorted or a sorted T cell fraction (not recorded which). The receptor set was obtained from a male donor with ankylosing spondylitis.

This clonotype was seen ten or more times. The chain links TRBV29-1 to TRBJ2-1; TRBD2 matches at 13 bases. The trim removed 7 bases at V and 0 bases at J, leaving 15 bases unmatched. The CDR3 sequence is 19 residues long. The germline V gene encodes CDR1 SQVTM and CDR2 ANQGSEA. CDR3 protein: CSAPTGTSGATSSYNEQFF. The CDR3 bases are TGCAGCGCCCCGACCGGGACTAGCGGGGCCACCAGCTCCTACAATGAGCAGTTCTTC.

This clonotype was recorded a few times. V usage is TRBV27 and J usage is TRBJ2-1; D is uncertain. The CDR3 has 11 amino acids. V was shortened by 8 bases and J by 5 bases, with 7 bases between the two germline ends. Germline V gene lookup returns CDR1 MNHEY and CDR2 SMNVEV (reference sequence). The CDR3 DNA reads as TGTGCCAGCGAAGGAAACAATGAGCAGTTCTTC. Translated: CASEGNNEQFF.

The chain recombines TRBV6-1 with TRBJ2-1; D remains ambiguous. CDR1 is MNHNS and CDR2 is SASEGT in the germline V gene. The V and J ends lost 4 bases and 10 bases respectively, with 17 bases between them. The CDR3 is 14 residues long. The CDR3 DNA follows: TGTGCCAGCAGTGGGGTAGACCTCAATGGAGAGCAGTTCTTC. The encoded protein is CASSGVDLNGEQFF.

This clonotype was seen a handful of times. V is TRBV20-1 and J is TRBJ2-2, with 9 bases identical to TRBD2. The V and J ends lost 0 bases and 6 bases, in that order; junction bases with no gene match: 8. The germline gives CDR1 DFQATT, CDR2 SNEGSKA (reference sequence). This CDR3 has 16 residues. CDR3 DNA sequence: TGCAGTGCTAGAGAGCCTAGCGGGGACCCCCCCGGGGAGCTGTTTTTT. This sequence encodes CSAREPSGDPPGELFF.

This clonotype appeared a few times. This sequence joins TRBV7-9 and TRBJ2-1; 10 bases map to TRBD2. V shed 1 base and J 8 bases; nucleotides not matched to a gene: 5. Germline CDR1 SEHNR, CDR2 FQNEAQ (reference sequence). CDR3 length: 15 residues. DNA of the CDR3: TGTGCCAGCAGCTTAGTGCTAGCGGGAGCGCATGAGCAGTTCTTC. Amino acids: CASSLVLAGAHEQFF.

The table lists this clonotype with many counts. The chain has TRBV27 and TRBJ2-1; D is ambiguous. The V end was cut by 0 bases, the J end by 8 bases, with 8 bases between. From germline, CDR1 is MNHEY and CDR2 SMNVEV (reference sequence). This CDR3 spans 13 amino acids. CDR3 region: CASSLSDVDEQFF. The DNA of the CDR3 is TGTGCCAGCAGTTTATCAGATGTGGATGAGCAGTTCTTC.

This chain joins TRBV6-1 and TRBJ1-2; D might be TRBD1 (6 bases). This CDR3 is built from 14 residues. Per the germline V gene, CDR1 is MNHNS and CDR2 is SASEGT. V dropped 7 bases and J dropped 2 bases, with 14 bases sitting between them. CDR3 in DNA: TGTGCCAGCACCTGGACAGTAGTAAACTATGGCTACACCTTC. Translation gives CASTWTVVNYGYTF.

The V call is TRBV27, the J call TRBJ2-7; a possible D gene is TRBD1 (6 bases). Germline lookup yields CDR1 MNHEY and CDR2 SMNVEV (reference sequence). The length of the CDR3 is 14 residues. V gave up 5 bases and J gave up 4 bases, with 15 bases separating them. CDR3 loop: CASSPGTRNYEQYF. The CDR3 nucleotides read TGTGCCAGCAGTCCCGGGACAAGAAATTACGAGCAGTACTTC.